The clone carrying this T cell receptor (beta chain) was counted many times. The data originate from a study of T cell repertoires in cytomegalovirus infection. MiXCR was run by TCRdb on the reads, yielding one entry per CDR3 protein. Of some 150,000 distinct CDR3 sequences listed, about 6.3% were seen once; the top ten hold about 20%. This CDR3 spans 13 amino acids. The germline V gene has CDR1 LNHDA and CDR2 SQIVND (reference sequence). V gave up 3 bases and J gave up 1 base, with 6 bases separating them. The sequence derives from a human donor in good health (CMV status not recorded). Some clones in this sample may be carry-over from other donors' samples. Specimen: PBMCs. The chain is built from TRBV19 and TRBJ1-1; D call uncertain. The DNA for the CDR3 is TGTGCCAGTAGTATTAACGGGAACACTGAAGCTTTCTTT. Protein: CASSINGNTEAFF. Variable domain in full (rest from reference TRBV19 and TRBJ1-1): DGGITQSPKYLFRKEGQNVTLSCEQNLNHDAMYWYRQDPGQGLRLIYYSQIVNDFQKGDIAEGYSVSREKKESFPLTVTSAQKNPTAFYLCASSINGNTEAFFGQGTRLTVV.